Presented here are 21 T cell receptor beta chains from one specimen sequenced in a study of OX40 agonist ivuxolimab in advanced cancers. Measured with immunoSEQ multiplex PCR; TCRdb has only the in-frame clones, and not every one. Seen here are about 110,000 clones, 90% observed once, and the top ten hold about 0.48%. Material: CD4+ or CD8+ T cells sorted from blood, obtained in a trial of the OX40 agonist ivuxolimab. The receptors derive from an adult with an advanced solid tumor such as melanoma, head and neck, liver or kidney cancer.

This chain joins TRBV28 and TRBJ1-1; D is perhaps TRBD1 (5 bases). Germline lookup yields CDR1 MDHEN and CDR2 SYDVKM. Trimming removed 4 bases from V and 0 bases from J, with 12 bases in between. CDR3 size: 15 residues. The CDR3 region has the DNA TGTGCCAGCAGTTCCCCTGCAGGGTTGAACACTGAAGCTTTCTTT. Protein: CASSSPAGLNTEAFF.

Only one count was recorded for this clone. V usage is TRBV6-4 and J usage is TRBJ2-3; D may be TRBD1 (5 bases). Germline V CDR1 and CDR2: MRHNA, SNTAGT. This CDR3 is built from 15 residues. Trimming removed 3 bases from V and 0 bases from J, with 10 bases in between. The CDR3 DNA follows: TGTGCCAGCAGTGAGGACAAGTACAGCACAGATACGCAGTATTTT. Translated: CASSEDKYSTDTQYF.

The gene calls are TRBV13 and TRBJ1-2; 7 positions match TRBD1. V was clipped by 5 bases and J by 2 bases; unmatched bases: 5. Germline V gene data show CDR1 as PRHDT and CDR2 as FYEKMQ (reference sequence). The CDR3 covers 14 residues. The CDR3 region is CASSPQGTNYGYTF. The CDR3 bases are TGTGCCAGCAGCCCACAGGGGACGAACTATGGCTACACCTTC.

V usage is TRBV7-2 and J usage is TRBJ1-4; D is perhaps TRBD1 (6 bases). The CDR3 runs to 15 residues. Germline-derived CDR1 and CDR2 are SGHTA and FQGNSA. The ends were cut back, 6 bases at V and 5 bases at J, with 16 bases in the middle. CDR3 in DNA: TGTGCCAGCAGGGACAGAAAGGACTGGAATGAAAAACTGTTTTTT. Residues: CASRDRKDWNEKLFF.

V usage is TRBV2 and J usage is TRBJ2-3; D unresolved. V was pared by 3 bases and J by 4 bases, with 11 bases between. The CDR3 consists of 14 residues. CDR1 is SNHLY and CDR2 is FYNNEI in the germline V gene. For the CDR3, the DNA is TGTGCCAGCAGTGACGGCGGTGGGTCAGATACGCAGTATTTT. It is translated as CASSDGGGSDTQYF.

The chain couples TRBV30 to TRBJ2-2; D gene ambiguous. The CDR3 totals 12 residues. V gave up 4 bases and J gave up 7 bases, with 10 bases separating them. Germline CDR1 reads GTSNPN; CDR2 reads SVGIG (reference sequence). CDR3: CAWKGLGGELFF. The CDR3 coding sequence is TGTGCCTGGAAGGGCCTTGGCGGGGAGCTGTTTTTT.

The chain combines TRBV5-4 with TRBJ2-5; the D call may be TRBD1 or TRBD2 (6 bases each). The CDR3 is 14 residues long. Germline-derived CDR1 and CDR2 are SGHNT and YYREEE (reference sequence). V lost 4 bases and J lost 2, with 12 bases in between. The CDR3 region has the DNA TGTGCCAGCAGCGCAACAGGGACTCAAGAGACCCAGTACTTC. Translation gives CASSATGTQETQYF. The full variable domain, completed using reference TRBV5-4 and TRBJ2-5, is ETGVTQSPTHLIKTRGQQVTLRCSSQSGHNTVSWYQQALGQGPQFIFQYYREEENGRGNFPPRFSGLQFPNYSSELNVNALELDDSALYLCASSATGTQETQYFGPGTRLLVL.

This clone occurred a few times. The V call is TRBV2, the J call TRBJ2-7; D gene ambiguous. Germline loops: CDR1 SNHLY, CDR2 FYNNEI. Trimming removed 6 bases at V and 1 base at J, with 13 bases between. This CDR3 has 14 residues. The CDR3 here is CASRGQETSYEQYF. The CDR3 DNA follows: TGTGCCAGCAGAGGCCAGGAGACGTCCTACGAGCAGTACTTC.

The chain employs TRBV7-6 and TRBJ1-2, with unresolved D. CDR1 SGHVS and CDR2 FNYEAQ come from the germline V gene. V was shortened by 0 bases and J by 4 bases, with 3 bases between the two germline ends. The CDR3 is 12 amino acids. CDR3 in amino acids: CASSLAGYGYTF. In DNA, the CDR3 is TGTGCCAGCAGCTTAGCGGGCTATGGCTACACCTTC.

The chain recombines TRBV2 with TRBJ1-6; 11 nucleotides line up with TRBD1. This CDR3 region has 14 residues. Trimming took 7 bases from V and 10 from J; bases not matched to a gene: 6. The germline gives CDR1 SNHLY, CDR2 FYNNEI. CDR3 protein: CASNWGQGESPLHF. DNA of the CDR3: TGTGCCAGCAATTGGGGACAGGGGGAATCACCCCTCCACTTT.

This sequence joins TRBV7-2 and TRBJ2-5, with a weak D call TRBD2 (6 bases). V lost 5 bases and J 1 base, leaving 11 bases between the germline ends. CDR3 length: 14 residues. CDR1 and CDR2 (germline): SGHTA, FQGNSA. CDR3 in DNA: TGTGCCAGCAGCCCGGGACTGGTCCAAGAGACCCAGTACTTC. It translates to CASSPGLVQETQYF.

This rearrangement joins TRBV6-6 to TRBJ2-3; D unclear. Germline CDR1 is MNHNY and CDR2 is SVGAGI (reference sequence). This CDR3 comprises 12 residues. Trimming pared 2 bases from V and 5 bases from J, leaving 5 bases between. CDR3 sequence: CASSYREDTQYF. CDR3 DNA sequence: TGTGCCAGCAGTTACAGGGAAGATACGCAGTATTTT.

The chain employs TRBV5-4 and TRBJ1-6; 8 bases agree with TRBD1. CDR1 and CDR2 from the germline V gene are SGHNT and YYREEE (reference sequence). Losses at the gene ends were 5 bases for V and 10 bases for J; bases not matched to a gene: 8. The CDR3 spans 14 residues. The chain's CDR3 is CASRSGQGGSPLHF. For the CDR3, the DNA is TGTGCCAGCAGATCCGGACAGGGAGGATCACCCCTCCACTTT. Looking up the rest from reference TRBV5-4 and TRBJ1-6 gives the full variable domain: ETGVTQSPTHLIKTRGQQVTLRCSSQSGHNTVSWYQQALGQGPQFIFQYYREEENGRGNFPPRFSGLQFPNYSSELNVNALELDDSALYLCASRSGQGGSPLHFGNGTRLTVT.

The chain is built from TRBV5-1 and TRBJ1-2, with a possible D match to TRBD1 (5 bases). The CDR3 spans 15 residues. Germline CDR1 reads SGHRS; CDR2 reads YFSETQ. Trimming removed 1 base from V and 0 bases from J, with 10 bases in between. CDR3 coding DNA: TGCGCCAGCAGCTTGCCGCAGGGATCTAACTATGGCTACACCTTC. As protein: CASSLPQGSNYGYTF.

CDR3 residues: CASSADRPQPQHF. The CDR3 DNA is TGTGCCAGCAGCGCGGACAGACCTCAGCCCCAGCATTTT. The V call is TRBV7-3, the J call TRBJ1-5; perhaps TRBD1 as D (6 bases). The CDR3 covers 13 residues. The germline gives CDR1 SGHTA, CDR2 FQGTGA. V was clipped by 5 bases and J by 6 bases, with 11 bases between them.

This chain links TRBV19 with TRBJ2-7, with 15 bases identical to TRBD2. CDR1 and CDR2 (germline): LNHDA, SQIVND (reference sequence). J was trimmed by 5 bases and V by 5 bases; bases with no gene match: 4. The CDR3 has 15 amino acids. As DNA, the CDR3 is TGTGCCAGTAGTCAAGGACTAGCGGGGGGGAACGAGCAGTACTTC. It specifies CASSQGLAGGNEQYF.

The CDR3 region is CASSLAGVVIFF. The CDR3 nucleotides are TGTGCCAGCAGCCTCGCCGGGGTCGTTATCTTTTTT. The chain carries TRBV7-9 and TRBJ1-4; D not certain. The CDR3 runs 12 residues. V shed 5 bases and J shed 17 bases, with 18 bases lying between them. Germline CDR1 SEHNR, CDR2 FQNEAQ (reference sequence).

The gene calls are TRBV2 and TRBJ2-4; TRBD2 matches at 7 bases. The CDR3 covers 18 residues. Germline CDR1 is SNHLY and CDR2 is FYNNEI. The trim removed 10 bases at V and 0 bases at J, leaving 18 bases unmatched. DNA of the CDR3: TGTGCCATTGCCTCGGGTAGCGGGTCCTTCCTAGCCAAAAACATTCAGTACTTC. Its protein is CAIASGSGSFLAKNIQYF.

V gene TRBV5-1 combines with J gene TRBJ1-1; 11 positions agree with TRBD1. The V and J ends lost 4 bases and 7 bases, in that order; junction bases with no gene match: 6. Germline CDR1 is SGHRS and CDR2 is YFSETQ. The CDR3 is 14 amino acids. CDR3 nucleotide sequence: TGCGCCAGCAGCCTGGGACAGGGGGAGGGTGAAGCTTTCTTT. This encodes CASSLGQGEGEAFF.

The chain carries TRBV2 and TRBJ1-6; the D is unclear. With 4 bases removed from V and 7 bases from J, the gap between germline ends came to 11 bases. Germline lookup yields CDR1 SNHLY and CDR2 FYNNEI. The CDR3 contains 14 residues. Written as DNA, the CDR3 is TGTGCCAGCAGTGGTCAGAGTAGGAATTCACCCCTCCACTTT. Amino acid sequence: CASSGQSRNSPLHF.

The J gene is TRBJ1-4, the V gene TRBV18; D remains unclear. The CDR3 runs 15 residues. V lost 3 bases and J 4 bases, leaving 12 bases between the germline ends. CDR1 and CDR2 (germline): KGHSH, LQKENI. The CDR3 DNA follows: TGTGCCAGCTCACCCTCGATGAGCTATAATGAAAAACTGTTTTTT. It is translated as CASSPSMSYNEKLFF.